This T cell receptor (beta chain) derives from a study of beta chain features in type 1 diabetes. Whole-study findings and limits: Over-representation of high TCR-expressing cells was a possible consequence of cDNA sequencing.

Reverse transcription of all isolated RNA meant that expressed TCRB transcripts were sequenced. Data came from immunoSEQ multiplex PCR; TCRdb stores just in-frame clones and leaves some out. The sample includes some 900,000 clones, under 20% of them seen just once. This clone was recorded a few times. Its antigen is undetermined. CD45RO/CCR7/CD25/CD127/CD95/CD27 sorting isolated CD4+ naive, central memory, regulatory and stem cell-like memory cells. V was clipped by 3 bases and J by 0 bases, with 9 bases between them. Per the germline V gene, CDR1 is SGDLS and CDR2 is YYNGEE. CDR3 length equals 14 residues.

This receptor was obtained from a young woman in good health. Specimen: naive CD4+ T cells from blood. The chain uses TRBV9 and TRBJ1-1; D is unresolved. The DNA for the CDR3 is TGTGCCAGCAGCGCGCAGAGCATGAACACTGAAGCTTTCTTT. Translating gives CASSAQSMNTEAFF.